This T cell receptor beta chain stems from a study of early T cells in non-severe SARS-CoV-2 infection (dated by TCRdb to about 2021). About the investigation overall: Because TCR sequencing was done on bulk RNA from unsorted whole blood, the alpha and beta chains could not be paired. Broad study findings and their caveats: VDJdb matching was skewed toward anti-spike CD8 responses and likely underestimated virus-specific expansions, missing private and CD4 specificities.

Preparation of the library involved 5' RACE. The reads were generated on a NextSeq 500. To correct for sequencing error and PCR bias, the TCR library protocol tagged individual cDNA molecules with unique molecular identifiers. Sequencing covered both TCR alpha and beta chains, and within each sample the abundances of alpha and beta sequences were tightly co-correlated. For the original study's pipeline: V gene, J gene and CDR3 annotation of TCR sequences was performed with Decombinator V4. Expanded TCRs were defined as changing significantly between any two time points under a Poisson model with p below 0.0001. TCR abundances were normalised to the total number of TCRs sequenced per sample and expressed as counts per million. TRAV1-2 paired with TRAJ12, TRAJ20 or TRAJ33 defined MAIT TCRs, while TRAV10 paired with TRAJ18 defined iNKT TCRs. VDJdb, accessed on 1 November 2021, was searched for TCRs annotated for CMV, EBV and SARS-CoV-2, and TCRs annotated for more than one antigen were excluded. The public reads were reanalyzed by TCRdb: fastp trimming at Q25, MiXCR alignment, in-frame beta chains only. Every entry covers one CDR3 protein and lists the most common genes and DNA from its rows. The V and J calls and clone size are TCRdb's, not the authors'. Within this sample are some 58,000 distinct CDR3 sequences, with around 11% of them counted one time only. The top ten clonotypes cover roughly 3% of the sample.

This clonotype occurred a few times. The antigen it recognizes is unknown. Base quality data are lacking; no much larger clone is found one base away. The study was a case-control design nested within a healthcare worker cohort in London, UK, with weekly nasopharyngeal swab PCR tests and blood sampling. Between 23 and 31 March 2020, the week of the UK lockdown, healthcare workers were enrolled and then followed up weekly for as long as 16 weeks. The germline V gene encodes CDR1 SGHRS and CDR2 YFSETQ. Cut back by 1 base and 0 bases, the V and J ends lie 9 bases apart. The CDR3 goes from the cysteine to the phenylalanine over 15 residues. Only CDR3 DNA is held: 45 bases, read in frame from base 1.

The receptor's source is an adult who was a healthcare worker with PCR-confirmed SARS-CoV-2 infection or an uninfected control (not recorded which). The chain employs TRBV5-1 and TRBJ2-3, and possibly TRBD1, on 6 matching bases. The sample consisted of whole blood, taken at baseline. This receptor has the CDR3 CASSLSDSSTDTQYF. The DNA sequence follows: TGCGCCAGCAGCTTGTCGGACAGCAGCACAGATACGCAGTATTTT.